Sequencing of this T cell receptor beta chain was carried out in a study of T cell responses to AZD1222 COVID-19 vaccine. About this clone: Its antigen is not known.

V was clipped by 4 bases and J by 3 bases; unmatched bases: 6. CDR1 and CDR2 from the germline V gene are SGDLS and YYNGEE. The CDR3 extends over 15 amino acids. Study-wide findings and caveats: White British people made up most donors, females outnumbered males, and clonal diversity was possibly underestimated. The span of vaccine-associated CD4 TCRs extended across spike, with dominance at 160-218 and 743-854.

Both about-4-week and about-12-week second-dose recipients were combined. Sequencing used immunoSEQ multiplex PCR; TCRdb keeps in-frame clones, though not all of them. This sample carries 80,000 or so clones, more than 90% of them seen once, and the ten largest clones take around 5.1%. The sequencing used peripheral blood, collected 28 days after the second AZD1222 dose. V usage is TRBV9 and J usage is TRBJ1-1; 10 positions match TRBD1. This TCR came from an adult who received the AZD1222 COVID-19 vaccine. The CDR3 loop is CASSPRQGADTEAFF. CDR3 coding DNA: TGTGCCAGCAGCCCCCGACAGGGGGCGGACACTGAAGCTTTCTTT.